The 23 T cell receptor beta chains listed next were all sequenced from one sample in a study of breast tumors, draining lymph nodes, adjacent tissues. TCRdb re-analysed the multiplex PCR reads in MiXCR, keeping a single row per CDR3 protein. The table lists approximately 230,000 distinct CDR3 sequences, less than 40% of them singletons, with roughly 3.5% in the top ten. The lymph nodes were axillary draining lymph nodes from breast cancer patients. What was sequenced was axillary lymph node tissue. The receptors shown here come from a female donor with breast cancer. Some clones in this sample may be carry-over from other donors' samples.

With respect to this clonotype: A read error may produce the germline difference seen at one junction end. The rearrangement links TRBV7-2 to TRBJ2-7; 9 bases line up with TRBD2. CDR1 is SGHTA, CDR2 FQGNSA, per germline. The length of the CDR3 is 19 residues. The CDR3 region is CASSLLPLPAGGFSYEQYF. Written as DNA, the CDR3 is TGTGCCAGCAGCTTGCTACCTTTACCAGCGGGAGGTTTCTCCTACGAACAGTACTTC.

A word on this clonotype: The DNA is omitted, as the CDR3 cannot be located on it reliably, and the CDR3 follows TCRdb's listing. The genes are TRBV25-1 and TRBJ1-5. Per germline, CDR1 MGHDK and CDR2 SYGVNS. Inclusive of both ends, the CDR3 amounts to 23 amino acids. CDR3 sequence reads: CASSEVRSLCQQLLRNSNQPQHF.

The sample holds many counts of this clonotype. The V and J genes are TRBV6-1 and TRBJ2-7; no definite D call. The CDR3 runs to 12 residues. With 6 bases removed from V and 0 bases from J, the gap between germline ends came to 6 bases. Germline V gene data show CDR1 as MNHNS and CDR2 as SASEGT. As DNA, the CDR3 is TGTGCCAGCAGGGCCGGCTCCTACGAGCAGTACTTC. Translated: CASRAGSYEQYF.

V usage is TRBV24-1 and J usage is TRBJ1-5; unclear D gene. The CDR3 consists of 12 residues. Trimming cost V 1 base and J 7 bases, with 4 bases left between them. The germline V gene has CDR1 KGHDR and CDR2 SFDVKD. The DNA of the CDR3 is TGTGCCACCAGTGATTTTGCCCAGCCCCAGCATTTT. This codes for CATSDFAQPQHF.

About this clonotype: With a much larger clone just one base away, this may be a read error. This chain connects TRBV11-2 to TRBJ2-2, with TRBD2 as a possible D gene (7 bases). Germline lookup yields CDR1 SGHAT and CDR2 FQNNGV. The V end lost 3 bases, the J end lost 2 bases, and 16 bases lay between the germline ends. There are 17 residues in the CDR3. For the CDR3, the DNA is TGTGCCAGCAGCTTGGGGTTAGGGGGGGACAACACCGGGGAGCTGTTTTTT. It codes for CASSLGLGGDNTGELFF.

The sample holds a few counts of this clonotype. A much bigger clone sits one base away, suggesting this may be a read error. This chain connects TRBV4-2 to TRBJ1-2; D possibly corresponds to TRBD1 (6 bases). Germline CDR1 is LGHNA and CDR2 is YNFKEQ. The length of the CDR3 is 12 residues. DNA for the CDR3: TGTACCAGCAGCCAACACAGGGATGGCTACACCTTC. Its protein is CTSSQHRDGYTF.

This clonotype was picked up a small number of times. The V and J genes are TRBV30 and TRBJ1-3; no clear D. This CDR3 has 13 amino acids. Trimming removed 7 bases from V and 1 base from J, with 11 bases in between. Germline CDR1 and CDR2: GTSNPN and SVGIG (reference sequence). The CDR3 protein is CALPGRSGNTIYF. As DNA, the CDR3 is TGTGCCTTACCGGGGAGATCTGGAAACACCATATATTTT. The full variable domain, rest sourced from reference TRBV30 and TRBJ1-3, is SQTIHQWPATLVQPVGSPLSLECTVEGTSNPNLYWYRQAAGRGLQLLFYSVGIGQISSEVPQNLSASRPQDRQFILSSKKLLLSDSGFYLCALPGRSGNTIYFGEGSWLTVV.

This clonotype occurred many times. J is TRBJ1-5 and V is TRBV20-1; D uncertain. CDR1 DFQATT and CDR2 SNEGSKA come from the germline V gene (reference sequence). The CDR3 spans 12 residues. V lost 0 bases and J lost 4, with 4 bases in between. The CDR3 nucleotides read TGCAGTGCTAGAGATCAGAATCAGCCCCAGCATTTT. It translates to CSARDQNQPQHF.

This clonotype occurred many times. The rearrangement uses TRBV4-2 and TRBJ2-5, with D possibly matching TRBD2 (6 bases). From germline, CDR1 is LGHNA and CDR2 YNFKEQ. The CDR3 runs 15 residues. Trimming took 1 base from V and 5 from J, leaving 14 bases between them. This CDR3 reads CASSQGASVDETQYF. The CDR3 DNA sequence: TGTGCCAGCAGCCAAGGGGCTAGCGTAGACGAGACCCAGTACTTC.

This clonotype has more than one count but fewer than ten. The genes are TRBV7-3 and TRBJ2-7; TRBD2 matches at 9 bases. V trimming: 6 bases; J trimming: 3 bases; junction bases outside the gene matches: 6. Germline assignment: CDR1 SGHTA and CDR2 FQGTGA. The CDR3 sequence is 14 residues long. DNA of the CDR3: TGTGCCAGCAGATACGGGACTAGCCTCTACGAGCAGTACTTC. Translation gives CASRYGTSLYEQYF.

This clonotype was detected only a few times. Because it lacks the conserved phenylalanine or tryptophan at the end, this CDR3 is likely a read error. No DNA is shown, since the ends of the CDR3 on it are uncertain; the CDR3 is the one TCRdb lists. The chain recombines TRBV9 with TRBJ2-7. Germline V gene sequence: CDR1 SGDLS, CDR2 YYNGEE. The CDR3 spans 9 residues, counting both ends. The chain's CDR3 is CASSKFGLA.

V usage is TRBV28 and J usage is TRBJ2-7, with D hard to call. Trimming removed 7 bases at V and 4 bases at J, with 11 bases between. Germline CDR1 reads MDHEN; CDR2 reads SYDVKM. The CDR3 is 12 residues long. For the CDR3, the DNA is TGTGCCAGCATAGGGCCGAGATACGAGCAGTACTTC. It yields the protein CASIGPRYEQYF. Full variable domain (missing parts from reference TRBV28 and TRBJ2-7): DVKVTQSSRYLVKRTGEKVFLECVQDMDHENMFWYRQDPGLGLRLIYFSYDVKMKEKGDIPEGYSVSREKKERFSLILESASTNQTSMYLCASIGPRYEQYFGPGTRLTVT.

For this clonotype: In this CDR3 the conserved last residue, phenylalanine or tryptophan, is missing, so a read error is likely. The DNA is omitted, as the CDR3 cannot be located on it reliably, and the CDR3 follows TCRdb's listing. J is TRBJ2-1 and V is TRBV10-3; TRBD1 is taken as the D call from the table, unchecked against the DNA. CDR1 is ENHRY and CDR2 is SYGVKD in the germline V gene. The CDR3 adds up to 9 amino acids, both ends counted. CDR3 loop: CATGQGAFY.

J is TRBJ2-1 and V is TRBV6-6; 7 bases line up with TRBD2. There are 13 residues in the CDR3. Germline trimming cut 6 bases from V and 10 bases from J; bases unmatched to any gene: 9. Per germline, CDR1 MNHNY and CDR2 SVGAGI (reference sequence). The DNA for the CDR3 is TGTGCCAGCAGAGAGCGGGAAAGGGGCGAGCAGTTCTTC. It translates to CASRERERGEQFF.

Points on this clonotype: An end of the junction differs from the germline gene, which may be a read error. The chain is built from TRBV6-1 and TRBJ1-5; D unresolved. The CDR3 has 13 residues. Germline CDR1 reads MNHNS; CDR2 reads SASEGT. The CDR3: CASSQAEGRAQHF. As DNA, the CDR3 is TGTGCCAGCAGTCAAGCGGAGGGTCGGGCCCAGCATTTT.

The CDR3 region has the DNA TGTGCCAGCAGCCAACAGGGACAAGCCCTCCACTTT. This sequence encodes CASSQQGQALHF. The chain joins TRBV7-6 to TRBJ1-6; possibly TRBD1 for D (6 bases). V dropped 5 bases and J dropped 14 bases, with 13 bases sitting between them. Germline loops: CDR1 SGHVS, CDR2 FNYEAQ. The CDR3 loop spans 12 amino acids.

This clonotype was found a few times. The V gene is TRBV25-1, the J gene TRBJ1-5, with a tentative D call TRBD1 (5 bases). This CDR3 has 13 amino acids. Trimming stripped 10 bases from V and 2 bases from J, with 12 bases between. Germline CDR1 reads MGHDK; CDR2 reads SYGVNS. CDR3 residues: CATGRGGNQPQHF. CDR3 nucleotides: TGTGCCACGGGACGGGGGGGCAATCAGCCCCAGCATTTT.

This clonotype was counted at least ten times. A much larger clone sits a single nucleotide away, making a read error possible. The rearrangement joins TRBV9 to TRBJ1-2; TRBD1 is a possible D gene (6 bases). Germline V CDR1 and CDR2: SGDLS, YYNGEE. The CDR3 is 15 residues long. The CDR3 DNA sequence: TGTGCCAGCAGCGATCCGGGACACATCAGCTATGGCTCCACCTTC. Translation gives CASSDPGHISYGSTF. Full variable domain (rest looked up from reference TRBV9 and TRBJ1-2): DSGVTQTPKHLITATGQRVTLRCSPRSGDLSVYWYQQSLDQGLQFLIQYYNGEERAKGNILERFSAQQFPDLHSELNLSSLELGDSALYFCASSDPGHISYGSTFGSGTRLTVV.

Turning to this clonotype: One end of the junction fails to match germline, which may point to a read error. The V and J genes are TRBV6-5 and TRBJ2-7; TRBD2 is a possible D gene (5 bases). This CDR3 is built from 14 residues. Germline loops: CDR1 MNHEY, CDR2 SVGAGI. CDR3 bases: TGTGCCAGCAGTCACTCCCGGGGAATCTACGAGCAGTACTTC. This translates into CASSHSRGIYEQYF.

The chain joins TRBV20-1 to TRBJ2-5; D perhaps matches TRBD2 (6 bases). The CDR3 contains 13 residues. Germline CDR1 is DFQATT and CDR2 is SNEGSKA (reference sequence). The ends were cut back, 6 bases at V and 6 bases at J, with 17 bases in the middle. Here the CDR3 reads CSARRGGAKTQYF. The CDR3 DNA sequence: TGCAGTGCCCGCCGCGGCGGGGCGAAGACCCAGTACTTC.

This clonotype was observed at least ten times. One end of the junction fails to match germline, which may point to a read error. The chain uses TRBV6-5 and TRBJ1-2, with 11 bases identical to TRBD1. The CDR3 spans 16 residues. CDR1 MNHEY and CDR2 SVGAGI come from the germline V gene. CDR3 DNA: TGTGCCAGCAGTCACTCGAGGACAGGGGGCTTCTATGGCTACACCTTC. Translation: CASSHSRTGGFYGYTF.

This clonotype was observed a handful of times. One base away lies a much larger clone, so this may be a sequencing read error. The chain recombines TRBV20-1 with TRBJ2-3, with 8 bases matching TRBD2. Germline V gene lookup returns CDR1 DFQATT and CDR2 SNEGSKA (reference sequence). CDR3 size: 14 residues. CDR3 in DNA: TGCAGTGCTAGAGTAGCGGGATCCACAGCTACGCAGTATTTT. Translated: CSARVAGSTATQYF.

This clonotype was counted at least ten times. This chain links TRBV11-3 with TRBJ1-5, with D uncertain. The CDR3 length is 15 residues. Germline-derived CDR1 and CDR2 are SGHNT and YENEEA. Trimming stripped 4 bases from V and 6 bases from J, with 16 bases between. The CDR3 nucleotides are TGTGCCAGCAGCTCCCAGACCCGGAGCGGTCAGCCCCAGCATTTT. Its translation is CASSSQTRSGQPQHF.